Listed here are 24 T cell receptor beta chains from one sample, sequenced in a study of T cell changes during pregnancy in multiple sclerosis. Clones were read by immunoSEQ multiplex PCR, and TCRdb kept only the in-frame ones, dropping some. This sample has roughly 80,000 clones, with around 92% found just once. The sample here was peripheral blood, taken before pregnancy. The source is a female donor with multiple sclerosis, enrolled in a pregnancy study.

This clone was seen only once. The chain is built from TRBV28 and TRBJ1-2, with 7 bases lining up with TRBD1. The length of the CDR3 is 13 residues. V trimming: 6 bases; J trimming: 6 bases; junction bases outside the gene matches: 7. The germline CDR1 and CDR2 sequences are MDHEN and SYDVKM. The CDR3, as DNA: TGTGCCAGCAGGCAGACAGGGTTCCATGGCTACACCTTC. This encodes CASRQTGFHGYTF.

This clone was seen more than once but under ten times. The chain links TRBV14 to TRBJ2-5; possible D gene TRBD2, 6 bases. The CDR3 has 14 amino acids. V lost 1 base and J 6 bases, leaving 12 bases between the germline ends. Germline CDR1 and CDR2: SGHDN and FVKESK. Here the CDR3 reads CASSQAVGGQTQYF. CDR3 DNA: TGTGCCAGCAGCCAAGCGGTGGGGGGACAGACCCAGTACTTC.

The chain has TRBV15 and TRBJ1-1, with TRBD1 matching over 7 bases. The CDR3 extends over 18 amino acids. Germline V gives CDR1 LNHNV, CDR2 YYDKDF (reference sequence). Trimming at V came to 1 base and at J to 0 bases, leaving 11 bases not matched to a gene. In DNA form, the CDR3 reads TGTGCCACCAGCAGAGGACAGGGCGGAGGTTCCATGAACACTGAAGCTTTCTTT. Translation: CATSRGQGGGSMNTEAFF.

CDR3 protein: CASSSGVGIPSYEQYF. The CDR3 DNA reads TGTGCCAGCAGCTCAGGGGTGGGGATCCCCTCCTACGAGCAGTACTTC. This chain links TRBV7-8 with TRBJ2-7, with D tentatively TRBD1 (6 bases). Looked up from germline, CDR1 is SGHVS and CDR2 is FQNEAQ. The CDR3 loop spans 16 amino acids. Trimming took 4 bases from V and 0 from J, leaving 16 bases between them.

The J gene is TRBJ1-2, the V gene TRBV19; D unclear. CDR3 length: 13 amino acids. V lost 0 bases and J lost 4, with 6 bases in between. Germline V lookup: CDR1 LNHDA, CDR2 SQIVND (reference sequence). This chain's CDR3 is CASSIESLYGYTF. The CDR3 DNA reads as TGTGCCAGTAGTATAGAAAGCCTCTATGGCTACACCTTC. Supplemented by reference TRBV19 and TRBJ1-2, the full variable domain reads DGGITQSPKYLFRKEGQNVTLSCEQNLNHDAMYWYRQDPGQGLRLIYYSQIVNDFQKGDIAEGYSVSREKKESFPLTVTSAQKNPTAFYLCASSIESLYGYTFGSGTRLTVV.

The chain uses TRBV27 and TRBJ2-2, with D hard to call. The length of the CDR3 is 14 residues. Trimming cost V 3 bases and J 1 base, with 6 bases left between them. Germline CDR1 MNHEY, CDR2 SMNVEV (reference sequence). The CDR3 coding sequence is TGTGCCAGCAGTTTTAGTTGGAACACCGGGGAGCTGTTTTTT. This gives the protein CASSFSWNTGELFF.

The V call is TRBV10-3, the J call TRBJ1-2, with D tentatively TRBD1 (5 bases). The ends were cut back, 0 bases at V and 8 bases at J, with 16 bases in the middle. From germline, CDR1 is ENHRY and CDR2 SYGVKD. CDR3 length: 15 amino acids. CDR3 in amino acids: CAISESAGTAWGYTF. In DNA, the CDR3 is TGTGCCATCAGTGAGTCGGCAGGGACTGCATGGGGCTACACCTTC.

The J gene is TRBJ2-6, the V gene TRBV29-1; 11 bases line up with TRBD1. Per the germline V gene, CDR1 is SQVTM and CDR2 is ANQGSEA. The CDR3 is 16 amino acids. V trimming: 7 bases; J trimming: 0 bases; junction bases outside the gene matches: 5. This CDR3 is CSAAGTGGSGANVLTF. CDR3 coding DNA: TGCAGCGCCGCCGGGACAGGGGGCTCTGGGGCCAACGTCCTGACTTTC.

The chain recombines TRBV10-3 with TRBJ2-7; 8 nucleotides line up with TRBD1. The CDR3 is made up of 14 amino acids. CDR1 and CDR2 from the germline V gene are ENHRY and SYGVKD. V was clipped by 1 base and J by 5 bases; unmatched bases: 4. The CDR3 loop reads CAISELRQGNEQYF. CDR3 nucleotides: TGTGCCATCAGTGAGTTGAGACAGGGGAACGAGCAGTACTTC.

The V and J genes are TRBV4-1 and TRBJ2-2; possible D gene TRBD1, 6 bases. The CDR3 covers 15 residues. Per the germline V gene, CDR1 is MGHRA and CDR2 is YSYEKL. The ends were cut back, 1 base at V and 5 bases at J, with 11 bases in the middle. CDR3 sequence: CASSQAGQSTGELFF. CDR3 bases: TGCGCCAGCAGCCAAGCTGGACAGTCAACCGGGGAGCTGTTTTTT.

The chain recombines TRBV5-1 with TRBJ2-3, with D tentatively TRBD2 (6 bases). The germline V gene encodes CDR1 SGHRS and CDR2 YFSETQ. The CDR3 is made up of 15 amino acids. V lost 4 bases and J 1 base, leaving 13 bases between the germline ends. The DNA of the CDR3 is TGCGCCAGCAGCGTTCCCGGGACTGGCACAGATACGCAGTATTTT. Translated: CASSVPGTGTDTQYF.

The CDR3 DNA reads TGTGCCAGTAGTCCTACAGGGTACAATGAGCAGTTCTTC. Residues: CASSPTGYNEQFF. The chain links TRBV19 to TRBJ2-1, with D perhaps matching TRBD1 (6 bases). From germline, CDR1 is LNHDA and CDR2 SQIVND (reference sequence). The CDR3 is 13 amino acids. Trimming took 5 bases from V and 4 from J, leaving 9 bases between them.

The chain uses TRBV6-4 and TRBJ2-2; 11 nucleotides agree with TRBD1. From germline, CDR1 is MRHNA and CDR2 SNTAGT. There are 17 residues in the CDR3. V lost 0 bases, J lost 3 bases, and 3 bases stayed unmatched. The CDR3 region has the DNA TGTGCCAGCAGTGACTCGATGGGACAGGGGGACACCGGGGAGCTGTTTTTT. Translated, it gives CASSDSMGQGDTGELFF.

The rearrangement uses TRBV9 and TRBJ2-2; the match to TRBD1 covers 11 bases. Germline V gene lookup returns CDR1 SGDLS and CDR2 YYNGEE. V shed 3 bases, J shed 5 bases, and the junction held 6 bases outside the gene matches. CDR3 length: 16 residues. CDR3 nucleotides: TGTGCCAGCAGCGCGCCGGGACAGGGGGGAACCGGGGAGCTGTTTTTT. Amino acid sequence: CASSAPGQGGTGELFF.

The rearrangement uses TRBV7-9 and TRBJ2-7, with 7 bases aligning to TRBD2. The length of the CDR3 is 15 residues. Germline lookup yields CDR1 SEHNR and CDR2 FQNEAQ (reference sequence). The V gene end was trimmed by 3 bases and the J gene end by 6 bases; junction bases not matched to a gene: 11. The CDR3 coding sequence is TGTGCCAGCAGCTTCTTAGCGGTAGCGGGCTCCGAGCAGTACTTC. Protein sequence: CASSFLAVAGSEQYF.

As DNA, the CDR3 is TGTGCCTGCCGAGTCGGAGCATCGGGCACAGATACGCAGTATTTT. This gives the protein CACRVGASGTDTQYF. The chain employs TRBV30 and TRBJ2-3; no clear D. The CDR3 is 15 residues long. The germline V gene encodes CDR1 GTSNPN and CDR2 SVGIG (reference sequence). The ends were cut back, 6 bases at V and 1 base at J, with 17 bases in the middle.

This chain uses TRBV6-4 with TRBJ1-5; no reliable D call. Germline V gene data show CDR1 as MRHNA and CDR2 as SNTAGT. The CDR3 has 14 amino acids. The ends were cut back, 3 bases at V and 0 bases at J, with 6 bases in the middle. This CDR3 is CASSEEYSNQPQHF. CDR3 bases: TGTGCCAGCAGTGAGGAGTATAGCAATCAGCCCCAGCATTTT.

The chain joins TRBV2 to TRBJ1-3; 8 positions agree with TRBD1. The CDR3 is 17 amino acids. V lost 4 bases and J lost 3; bases outside the gene matches: 11. Germline loops: CDR1 SNHLY, CDR2 FYNNEI. The CDR3 sequence: CASSVLGQGRLGNTIYF. The DNA for the CDR3 is TGTGCCAGCAGTGTCCTAGGACAGGGAAGGCTTGGAAACACCATATATTTT.

The DNA for the CDR3 is TGTGCCAGCAGCGCGGACAGGGGATATAGGAATGAGCAGTTCTTC. This sequence encodes CASSADRGYRNEQFF. The V gene is TRBV5-4, the J gene TRBJ2-1, with 9 positions matching TRBD1. The germline gives CDR1 SGHNT, CDR2 YYREEE (reference sequence). The CDR3 extends over 15 amino acids. V lost 4 bases to trimming and J lost 7 bases; unmatched junction nucleotides: 9.

The sample holds one count of this clone. The chain uses TRBV19 and TRBJ2-1; D is undetermined. Germline CDR1 is LNHDA and CDR2 is SQIVND (reference sequence). This CDR3 region has 15 residues. With 5 bases removed from V and 4 bases from J, the gap between germline ends came to 15 bases. The CDR3 nucleotides are TGTGCCAGTAGTTTTGCGACGGGTCGATACAATGAGCAGTTCTTC. Its protein is CASSFATGRYNEQFF.

The rearrangement uses TRBV7-9 and TRBJ2-3; TRBD1 might be the D (5 bases). Trimming took 7 bases from V and 2 from J, leaving 16 bases between them. The CDR3 has 15 residues. Germline assignment: CDR1 SEHNR and CDR2 FQNEAQ (reference sequence). The CDR3 sequence is CASTKTGHTTDTQYF. Here the CDR3 DNA reads TGTGCCAGCACCAAAACCGGACACACCACAGATACGCAGTATTTT.

This chain links TRBV27 with TRBJ1-5; D not certain. CDR3 length: 16 amino acids. V was clipped by 5 bases and J by 3 bases, with 17 bases between them. The germline gives CDR1 MNHEY, CDR2 SMNVEV (reference sequence). CDR3 sequence (DNA): TGTGCCAGCAGTCCCAACCCCACCAGGATCAATCAGCCCCAGCATTTT. This sequence encodes CASSPNPTRINQPQHF.

The CDR3 region is CATSRASGYEQYF. CDR3 in DNA: TGTGCCACCAGCAGAGCCAGCGGGTACGAGCAGTACTTC. The genes are TRBV15 and TRBJ2-7, with a tentative D call TRBD2 (6 bases). The CDR3 is 13 amino acids. V lost 1 base and J lost 4, with 8 bases in between. Germline CDR1 LNHNV, CDR2 YYDKDF (reference sequence).

The chain couples TRBV6-1 to TRBJ2-5; D perhaps matches TRBD2 (6 bases). Germline V gives CDR1 MNHNS, CDR2 SASEGT. The CDR3 contains 12 residues. Trimming removed 4 bases at V and 4 bases at J, with 7 bases between. CDR3 in amino acids: CASSAGGETQYF. Here the CDR3 DNA reads TGTGCCAGCAGTGCCGGGGGAGAGACCCAGTACTTC.